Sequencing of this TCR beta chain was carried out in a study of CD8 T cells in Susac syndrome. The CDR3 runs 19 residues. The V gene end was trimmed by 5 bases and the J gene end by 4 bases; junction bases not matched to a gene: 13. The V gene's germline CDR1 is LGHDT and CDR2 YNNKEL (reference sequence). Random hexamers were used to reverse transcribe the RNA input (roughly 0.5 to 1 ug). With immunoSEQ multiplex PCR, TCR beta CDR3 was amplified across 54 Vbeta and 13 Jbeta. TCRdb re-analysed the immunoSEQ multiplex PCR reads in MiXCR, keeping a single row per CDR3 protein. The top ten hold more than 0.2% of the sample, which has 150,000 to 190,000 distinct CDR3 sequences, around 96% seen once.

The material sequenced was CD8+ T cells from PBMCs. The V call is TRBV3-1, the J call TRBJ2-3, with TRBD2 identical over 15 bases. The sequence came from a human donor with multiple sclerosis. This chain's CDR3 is CASSELRTRTSGGADTQYF. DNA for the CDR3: TGTGCCAGCAGCGAGCTACGAACTCGGACTAGCGGGGGGGCAGATACGCAGTATTTT.